These 31 T cell receptor beta chains were all obtained from the same sample, sequenced in a study of T-cell memory formation after mild COVID-19. TCRdb called the 5' RACE reads again in MiXCR, with one record for every CDR3 protein. Among fewer than 150,000 distinct CDR3 sequences listed, about 20% were seen once. The sample was PBMCs or a T cell subset sorted from them (not recorded which). The receptors here all came from a man aged 18 to 29 who had mild COVID-19 (a few samples of this study predate the infection). Cell type and time point are not known.

The chain has TRBV10-1 and TRBJ2-3; the D call may be TRBD1 or TRBD2 (5 bases each). Trimming removed 3 bases from V and 6 bases from J, with 13 bases in between. Germline CDR1 and CDR2: WNHNN and SYGVQD (reference sequence). The CDR3 runs to 14 residues. CDR3 in DNA: TGCGCCAGCAGTGACCACGAGTGGGGGGATACGCAGTATTTT. Its protein product is CASSDHEWGDTQYF.

The J gene is TRBJ2-1, the V gene TRBV7-9; 8 bases are a match to TRBD2. There are 14 residues in the CDR3. Losses at the gene ends were 1 base for V and 7 bases for J; bases not matched to a gene: 3. Germline CDR1 reads SEHNR; CDR2 reads FQNEAQ (reference sequence). The CDR3 is CASSLVGLENEQFF. The CDR3, as DNA: TGTGCCAGCAGCTTAGTGGGACTAGAAAATGAGCAGTTCTTC.

This clonotype was counted between two and nine times. The rearrangement uses TRBV4-2 and TRBJ1-4; D gene unclear. Trimming shortened V by 0 bases and J by 10 bases, and 18 bases separated the two germline ends. The CDR3 has 16 residues. Per germline, CDR1 LGHNA and CDR2 YNFKEQ. CDR3 region: CASSQDPSLTLGKLFF. The CDR3 DNA sequence: TGTGCCAGCAGCCAAGATCCCAGCCTGACTTTGGGAAAACTGTTTTTT.

The chain combines TRBV3-1 with TRBJ1-1, with 8 bases matching TRBD1. This CDR3 is built from 16 residues. Germline CDR1 LGHDT, CDR2 YNNKEL (reference sequence). V lost 0 bases and J lost 4; bases outside the gene matches: 7. The CDR3 region is CASSQDGRGLRTEAFF. CDR3 nucleotide sequence: TGTGCCAGCAGCCAAGACGGCAGGGGGCTTCGCACTGAAGCTTTCTTT.

This clonotype was observed a handful of times. The rearrangement joins TRBV12-3 or TRBV12-4 to TRBJ2-2; 8 nucleotides agree with TRBD2. The CDR3 has 16 amino acids. Unmatched junction bases numbered 11, after V lost 7 bases and J lost 4 bases. CDR3 in amino acids: CASKEGLGRGTGELFF. DNA for the CDR3: TGTGCCAGCAAAGAGGGACTAGGTAGAGGCACCGGGGAGCTGTTTTTT.

Sample share makes this clonotype medium-sized (0.01 to 0.1%). The V call is TRBV12-3 or TRBV12-4, the J call TRBJ2-1; TRBD2 matches at 12 bases. V lost 7 bases and J lost 9; bases outside the gene matches: 10. This CDR3 is built from 15 residues. The CDR3 DNA is TGTGCCAGCACCCGGGCTAGCGGGGGGGCCGGTGAGCAGTTCTTC. The encoded protein is CASTRASGGAGEQFF.

V usage is TRBV21-1 and J usage is TRBJ2-1; TRBD1, the table's D call, was not compared with the DNA. TRBV21-1 is a pseudogene segment. The CDR3 has 17 residues. CDR3 in DNA: TGTGCCAGCAGCAAAGAGCTGGGACAGGGGGCGCAGGATGAGCAGTTCTTC. Protein product: CASSKELGQGAQDEQFF.

The chain joins TRBV7-9 to TRBJ2-5; 7 positions match TRBD1. Losses at the gene ends were 2 bases for V and 1 base for J; bases not matched to a gene: 7. The CDR3 contains 16 residues. In germline, CDR1 is SEHNR, CDR2 FQNEAQ (reference sequence). The CDR3 reads CASSLSSGTAQETQYF. The CDR3 DNA reads as TGTGCCAGCAGCTTATCCTCCGGGACAGCCCAAGAGACCCAGTACTTC.

Only a few counts were recorded for this clonotype. The chain uses TRBV7-6 and TRBJ1-2, with D tentatively TRBD1 (6 bases). Germline values: CDR1 SGHVS, CDR2 FNYEAQ. V lost 5 bases and J lost 8, with 15 bases in between. The CDR3 is 13 amino acids. CDR3 loop: CASSAPGAEGYTF. The CDR3 nucleotides are TGTGCCAGCAGCGCGCCGGGGGCGGAAGGCTACACCTTC.

Written as DNA, the CDR3 is TGTGCCAGCAGCTTAGGACAACAGGGGCGAAATGAAAAACTGTTTTTT. Translating gives CASSLGQQGRNEKLFF. The rearrangement links TRBV7-8 to TRBJ1-4, with 7 nucleotides matching TRBD1. The J segment lost 5 bases and the V segment lost 1 base, leaving 7 bases of the junction unmatched. The CDR3 runs 16 residues. Germline CDR1 and CDR2: SGHVS and FQNEAQ.

This clonotype has a handful of counts. The DNA of the CDR3 is TGCGCCAGCAGGGTCGACCCTCACAGGGAACTCCAGGAGACCCAGTACTTC. It specifies CASRVDPHRELQETQYF. The chain joins TRBV4-1 to TRBJ2-5, with D maybe TRBD1 (6 bases). The V end was cut by 6 bases, the J end by 5 bases, with 25 bases between. Germline CDR1 reads MGHRA; CDR2 reads YSYEKL. CDR3 size: 17 residues.

The chain carries TRBV7-6 and TRBJ1-1, with TRBD1 matching 8 bases. The ends lost 1 base at V and 4 bases at J; junction bases unmatched: 5. This CDR3 region has 15 residues. Germline CDR1 and CDR2: SGHVS and FNYEAQ. CDR3: CASSLGRQGPTEAFF. The CDR3 DNA reads as TGTGCCAGCAGCTTAGGTCGACAGGGGCCCACTGAAGCTTTCTTT.

The chain carries TRBV4-3 and TRBJ2-3; 13 nucleotides agree with TRBD2. This CDR3 has 18 amino acids. CDR1 LGHNA and CDR2 YSLEER come from the germline V gene. With V trimmed by 3 bases and J by 3 bases, 9 bases remained unmatched. The CDR3 DNA is TGCGCCAGCAGCCACCGACTAGCGGGGGGCGTCATGACAGATACGCAGTATTTT. Protein sequence: CASSHRLAGGVMTDTQYF.

This clonotype was detected a few times. The chain links TRBV6-5 to TRBJ1-2; TRBD1 aligns across 12 bases. Germline values: CDR1 MNHEY, CDR2 SVGAGI. The CDR3 is made up of 16 amino acids. Trimming removed 2 bases from V and 6 bases from J; junction bases left unmatched: 7. The CDR3 here is CASSYKGQGAVNGYTF. DNA of the CDR3: TGTGCCAGCAGTTACAAGGGACAGGGGGCAGTCAATGGCTACACCTTC.

The chain's CDR3 is CASSPGTSEINEQFF. CDR3 nucleotides: TGTGCCAGCTCCCCCGGGACTAGCGAGATCAATGAGCAGTTCTTC. The chain combines TRBV6-6 with TRBJ2-1, with 10 bases identical to TRBD2. CDR3 length: 15 amino acids. The J segment lost 6 bases and the V segment lost 8 bases, leaving 10 bases of the junction unmatched. The germline CDR1 and CDR2 sequences are MNHNY and SVGAGI (reference sequence).

At least ten counts were recorded for this clonotype. This chain connects TRBV5-8 to TRBJ1-1; tentative D call: TRBD1 (6 bases). CDR3 length: 15 residues. V was cut by 5 bases and J by 3 bases, with 17 bases left in between. Germline values: CDR1 SGHTS, CDR2 YDEGEE. This chain's CDR3 is CASSEPGTRDTEAFF. CDR3 nucleotides: TGTGCCAGCAGTGAACCCGGGACAAGGGACACTGAAGCTTTCTTT.

The gene calls are TRBV4-1 and TRBJ2-3, with D hard to call. Per germline, CDR1 MGHRA and CDR2 YSYEKL. The CDR3 contains 14 residues. The ends were cut back, 4 bases at V and 0 bases at J, with 8 bases in the middle. CDR3 loop: CASSPITSTDTQYF. CDR3 nucleotides: TGCGCCAGCAGCCCTATAACTAGCACAGATACGCAGTATTTT.

This clonotype was counted between two and nine times. This chain's CDR3 is CASSSRGTAELFF. Written as DNA, the CDR3 is TGTGCCAGCAGTAGCCGTGGGACGGCGGAGCTGTTTTTT. The chain employs TRBV11-3 and TRBJ2-2; D possibly matches TRBD1 or TRBD2 (5 bases each). The CDR3 length is 13 residues. Per germline, CDR1 SGHNT and CDR2 YENEEA. Deletions cut 6 bases from V and 10 bases from J, with 15 bases between.

This clonotype was seen a few times. V and J are TRBV4-1 and TRBJ2-2; 12 nucleotides match TRBD2. Germline values: CDR1 MGHRA, CDR2 YSYEKL. The CDR3 totals 18 residues. V shed 3 bases and J 4 bases; nucleotides not matched to a gene: 9. CDR3 sequence reads: CASSQTLAGGRRTGELFF. CDR3 nucleotide sequence: TGCGCCAGCAGCCAGACCCTAGCGGGGGGGCGGCGCACCGGGGAGCTGTTTTTT.

A few counts support this clonotype. This CDR3 is CASSNTEGGGTIYF. The CDR3 DNA reads as TGTGCCAGCAGTAACACCGAGGGAGGTGGCACCATATATTTT. The V and J genes are TRBV12-3 or TRBV12-4 and TRBJ1-3; D is undetermined. V lost 5 bases and J 9 bases, leaving 17 bases between the germline ends. The CDR3 runs to 14 residues.

This clonotype was detected only a few times. This rearrangement joins TRBV27 to TRBJ2-1; the match to TRBD2 covers 10 bases. The CDR3 loop spans 16 amino acids. Germline V gives CDR1 MNHEY, CDR2 SMNVEV (reference sequence). V gave up 6 bases and J gave up 4 bases; unmatched junction bases: 9. The CDR3 DNA reads as TGTGCCAGCAGCCAAACCGCTAGCGGGGGATACAATGAGCAGTTCTTC. It specifies CASSQTASGGYNEQFF.

The chain links TRBV5-1 to TRBJ1-5; TRBD1 matches at 7 bases. The CDR3 runs 15 residues. CDR1 and CDR2 (germline): SGHRS, YFSETQ. The J segment lost 4 bases and the V segment lost 4 bases, leaving 8 bases of the junction unmatched. The CDR3 nucleotides are TGCGCCAGCAGCGAGGGTTGGGGACAGAATCAGCCCCAGCATTTT. This translates into CASSEGWGQNQPQHF.

The chain is built from TRBV6-5 and TRBJ2-3, with 9 bases matching TRBD2. V lost 6 bases, J lost 2 bases, and 6 bases stayed unmatched. CDR3 length equals 15 residues. Germline V lookup: CDR1 MNHEY, CDR2 SVGAGI. The DNA for the CDR3 is TGTGCCAGCAGCCCCCTAGCGGGGCCCACAGATACGCAGTATTTT. This gives the protein CASSPLAGPTDTQYF.

This clonotype showed up just a few times. The CDR3, as DNA: TGTGCCAGCACCCTCTGGGCGGGCAATGAGCAGTTCTTC. Its protein product is CASTLWAGNEQFF. This chain joins TRBV5-6 and TRBJ2-1; maybe TRBD2 (5 bases). The CDR3 sequence is 13 residues long. Per the germline V gene, CDR1 is SGHDT and CDR2 is YYEEEE. Trimming took 6 bases from V and 6 from J, leaving 13 bases between them.

The rearrangement joins TRBV5-1 to TRBJ1-1; D is unresolved. Trimming cost V 0 bases and J 7 bases, with 10 bases left between them. CDR1 and CDR2 (germline): SGHRS, YFSETQ. The CDR3 covers 13 residues. CDR3 DNA: TGCGCCAGCAGCTTGGGGGCCCGCATTGAAGCTTTCTTT. This gives the protein CASSLGARIEAFF. The full variable domain, rest sourced from reference TRBV5-1 and TRBJ1-1, is KAGVTQTPRYLIKTRGQQVTLSCSPISGHRSVSWYQQTPGQGLQFLFEYFSETQRNKGNFPGRFSGRQFSNSRSEMNVSTLELGDSALYLCASSLGARIEAFFGQGTRLTVV.

The J gene is TRBJ2-2, the V gene TRBV7-2; D not resolved. Trimming shortened V by 5 bases and J by 2 bases, and 6 bases separated the two germline ends. This CDR3 is 13 amino acids long. Germline values: CDR1 SGHTA, CDR2 FQGNSA. CDR3 region: CASSKVNTGELFF. Here the CDR3 DNA reads TGTGCCAGCAGCAAGGTCAACACCGGGGAGCTGTTTTTT.

The chain uses TRBV5-5 and TRBJ2-1; 9 positions agree with TRBD1. J lost 8 bases, V lost 4 bases, and 10 bases had no gene match. The CDR3 totals 15 residues. CDR1 SGHKS and CDR2 YYEKEE come from the germline V gene (reference sequence). The CDR3 region is CASSLTGQGVDEQFF. The CDR3 DNA follows: TGTGCCAGCAGCCTGACGGGACAGGGAGTGGATGAGCAGTTCTTC. The variable domain in full, completed from reference TRBV5-5 and TRBJ2-1, reads DAGVTQSPTHLIKTRGQQVTLRCSPISGHKSVSWYQQVLGQGPQFIFQYYEKEERGRGNFPDRFSARQFPNYSSELNVNALLLGDSALYLCASSLTGQGVDEQFFGPGTRLTVL.

The chain combines TRBV5-1 with TRBJ2-1; D may match TRBD1 or TRBD2 (5 bases each). CDR3 length equals 13 residues. The germline CDR1 and CDR2 sequences are SGHRS and YFSETQ. V was trimmed by 4 bases and J by 6 bases, leaving 11 bases between them. For the CDR3, the DNA is TGCGCCAGCAGCCGGGGACCCTTCAATGAGCAGTTCTTC. Translated: CASSRGPFNEQFF.

CDR3 nucleotide sequence: TGTGCCAGCTCACCAGCCGCAGTGTACGAGCAGTACGTC. Translated, it gives CASSPAAVYEQYV. The chain links TRBV18 to TRBJ2-7; D unresolved. The CDR3 loop spans 13 amino acids. The germline gives CDR1 KGHSH, CDR2 LQKENI. V was trimmed by 2 bases and J by 4 bases, leaving 9 bases between them.

The chain recombines TRBV29-1 with TRBJ1-3, with D uncertain. V was shortened by 0 bases and J by 4 bases, with 4 bases between the two germline ends. CDR1 and CDR2 from the germline V gene are SQVTM and ANQGSEA. This CDR3 spans 12 amino acids. CDR3 loop: CSVEDQGNTIYF. The DNA for the CDR3 is TGCAGCGTTGAAGACCAGGGAAACACCATATATTTT.

This clonotype was counted a few times. The rearrangement uses TRBV7-2 and TRBJ2-5, with 11 nucleotides matching TRBD2. CDR1 is SGHTA and CDR2 is FQGNSA in the germline V gene. Trimming at V came to 5 bases and at J to 4 bases, leaving 6 bases not matched to a gene. The CDR3 loop spans 15 amino acids. Written as DNA, the CDR3 is TGTGCCAGCAGCCCCCTGACTAGCGGGGTAGAGACCCAGTACTTC. The encoded protein is CASSPLTSGVETQYF.